This TCR beta chain was profiled in a study of blood T cell repertoires in COVID-19. Across the study: Acute-phase and convalescent COVID-19 samples originated in the United States, Italy and Spain. PBMCs, B-cell-depleted T cells, or T cells were the source of the cDNA or gDNA that made up the material.

CDR3 length: 18 residues. CDR1 SGHRS and CDR2 YFSETQ come from the germline V gene. Trimming removed 3 bases from V and 4 bases from J; junction bases left unmatched: 8. In the authors' workflow: Scientists estimated how many nucleated cells there were by amplifying reference gene primers. Measured with immunoSEQ multiplex PCR; TCRdb has only the in-frame clones, and not every one. The DNA was the basis for D and trimming; V, J and clone size are from that table. The sample has about 150,000 clones; 75% to 90% are singletons. Sequences were obtained from peripheral blood. The sequence was obtained from an elderly man with acute or convalescent COVID-19. The chain recombines TRBV5-1 with TRBJ2-2, with 14 bases matching TRBD2. CDR3 region: CASSSGPTSGRATGELFF. The DNA for the CDR3 is TGCGCCAGCAGCTCCGGCCCGACTAGCGGGAGGGCCACCGGGGAGCTGTTTTTT.